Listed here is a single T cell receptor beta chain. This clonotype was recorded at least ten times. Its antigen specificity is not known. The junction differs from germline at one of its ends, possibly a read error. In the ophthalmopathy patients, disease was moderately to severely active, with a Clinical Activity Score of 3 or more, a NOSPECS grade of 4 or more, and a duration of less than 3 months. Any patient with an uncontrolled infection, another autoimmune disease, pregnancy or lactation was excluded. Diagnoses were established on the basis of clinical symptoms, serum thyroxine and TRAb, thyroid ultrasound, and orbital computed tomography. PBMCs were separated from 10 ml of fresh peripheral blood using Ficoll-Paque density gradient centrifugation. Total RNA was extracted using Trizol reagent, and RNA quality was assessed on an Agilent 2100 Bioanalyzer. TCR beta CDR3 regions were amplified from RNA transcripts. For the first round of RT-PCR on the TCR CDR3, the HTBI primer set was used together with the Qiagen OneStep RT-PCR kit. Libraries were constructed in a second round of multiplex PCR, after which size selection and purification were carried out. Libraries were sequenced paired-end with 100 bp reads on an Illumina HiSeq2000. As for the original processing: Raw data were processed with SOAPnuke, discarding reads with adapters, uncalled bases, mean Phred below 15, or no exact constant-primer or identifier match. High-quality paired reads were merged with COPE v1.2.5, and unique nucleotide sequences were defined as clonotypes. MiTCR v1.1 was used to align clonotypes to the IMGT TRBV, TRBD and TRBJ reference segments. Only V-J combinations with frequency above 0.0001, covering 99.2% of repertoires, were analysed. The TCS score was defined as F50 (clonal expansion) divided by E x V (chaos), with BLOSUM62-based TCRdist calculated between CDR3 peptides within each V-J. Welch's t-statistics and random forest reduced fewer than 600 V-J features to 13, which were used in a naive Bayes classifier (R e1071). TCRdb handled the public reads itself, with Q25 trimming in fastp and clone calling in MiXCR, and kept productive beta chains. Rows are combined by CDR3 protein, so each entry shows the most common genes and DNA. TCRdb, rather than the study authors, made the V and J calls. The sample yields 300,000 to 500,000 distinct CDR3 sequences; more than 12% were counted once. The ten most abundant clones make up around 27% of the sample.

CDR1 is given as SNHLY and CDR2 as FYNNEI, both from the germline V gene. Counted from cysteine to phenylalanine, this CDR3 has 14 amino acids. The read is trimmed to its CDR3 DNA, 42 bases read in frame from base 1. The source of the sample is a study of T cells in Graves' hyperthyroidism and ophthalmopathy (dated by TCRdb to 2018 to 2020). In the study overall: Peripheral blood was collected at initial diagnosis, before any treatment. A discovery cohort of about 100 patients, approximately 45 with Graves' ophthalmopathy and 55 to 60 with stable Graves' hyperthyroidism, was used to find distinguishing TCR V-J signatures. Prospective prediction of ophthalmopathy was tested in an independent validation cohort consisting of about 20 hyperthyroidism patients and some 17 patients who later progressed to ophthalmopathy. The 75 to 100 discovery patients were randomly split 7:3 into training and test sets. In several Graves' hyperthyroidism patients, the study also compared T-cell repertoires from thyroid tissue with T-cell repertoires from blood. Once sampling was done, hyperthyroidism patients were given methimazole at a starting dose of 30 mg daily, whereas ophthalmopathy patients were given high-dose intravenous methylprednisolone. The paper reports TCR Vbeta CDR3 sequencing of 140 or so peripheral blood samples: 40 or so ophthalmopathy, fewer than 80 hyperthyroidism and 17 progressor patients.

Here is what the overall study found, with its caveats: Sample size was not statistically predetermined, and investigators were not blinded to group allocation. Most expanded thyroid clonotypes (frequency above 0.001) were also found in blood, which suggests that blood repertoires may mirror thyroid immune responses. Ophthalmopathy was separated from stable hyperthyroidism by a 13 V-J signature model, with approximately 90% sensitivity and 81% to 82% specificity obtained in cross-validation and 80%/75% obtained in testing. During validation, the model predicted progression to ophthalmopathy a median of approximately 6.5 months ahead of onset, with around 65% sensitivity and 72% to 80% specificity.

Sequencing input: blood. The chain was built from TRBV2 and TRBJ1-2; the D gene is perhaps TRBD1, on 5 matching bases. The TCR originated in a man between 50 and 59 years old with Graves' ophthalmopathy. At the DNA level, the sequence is TGTGCCAGCAGGGAAGGCGGGACGAACAGTGGCTACACCTTC. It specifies CASREGGTNSGYTF. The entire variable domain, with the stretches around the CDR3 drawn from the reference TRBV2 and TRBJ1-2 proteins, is EPEVTQTPSHQVTQMGQEVILRCVPISNHLYFYWYRQILGQKVEFLVSFYNNEISEKSEIFDDQFSVERPDGSNFTLKIRSTKLEDSAMYFCASREGGTNSGYTFGSGTRLTVV.